A selection of T cell receptor beta chains follows, all from one sample in a study of CD8 T cells in ankylosing spondylitis. TCRdb independently ran MiXCR on the 5' RACE reads; one entry per CDR3 protein. The data show about 160,000 distinct CDR3 sequences, with around a tenth seen just once and over 12% held by the top ten. The sample was blood, either unsorted or a sorted T cell fraction (not recorded which). The receptors originated from a female donor with ankylosing spondylitis or in good health (not recorded which). CDR3s include the opening cysteine and the closing phenylalanine or tryptophan. Size is stated for part of the rows, as once, few or many counts, or as a class when the clone is expanded.

clone size	J gene	V gene	CDR3 protein
-	TRBJ2-1	TRBV4-3	CASSQGSPVSYNEQFF
many	TRBJ2-3	TRBV10-2	CASSGTSGTDTQYF
-	TRBJ1-5	TRBV12-3/TRBV12-4	CASSLYGSDQPQHF
many	TRBJ2-1	TRBV6-1	CASSRSKDNEQFF
many	TRBJ2-3	TRBV12-3/TRBV12-4	CASSWTSRHTDTQYF
few	TRBJ2-5	TRBV9	CASSVSQTPGETQYF
-	TRBJ2-7	TRBV15	CATSRDRGSYEQYF
-	TRBJ2-1	TRBV9	CASSATLTNEQFF
few	TRBJ2-3	TRBV25-1	CASSRATAHTQYF
-	TRBJ2-1	TRBV14	CASSQEVYLMTNEQFF
many	TRBJ2-7	TRBV20-1	CSASHHPDRDAYEQYF